The 25 T cell receptor beta chains in this list originate from one sample, sequenced in a study of immune evolution from preneoplasia to lung adenocarcinoma. Method: immunoSEQ multiplex PCR; TCRdb's copy keeps in-frame clones and lacks some. The profile shows approximately 4,000 clones, roughly 79% of them singletons. Sequencing was carried out using FFPE adjacent normal lung tissue. The source of these receptors is a person between 65 and 79 years old with lung adenocarcinoma.

This clone has only one observation. The chain joins TRBV28 to TRBJ1-1; no firm D call. This CDR3 is built from 14 residues. Trimming left V 2 bases short and J 1 base short, with 8 bases between. From germline, CDR1 is MDHEN and CDR2 SYDVKM. The CDR3 sequence is CASSLPPGNTEAFF. CDR3 sequence (DNA): TGTGCCAGCAGTTTACCCCCAGGGAACACTGAAGCTTTCTTT.

The V and J genes are TRBV19 and TRBJ1-1; D is possibly TRBD1 (5 bases). Germline CDR1 is LNHDA and CDR2 is SQIVND (reference sequence). Trimming pared 1 base from V and 1 base from J, leaving 10 bases between. The CDR3 runs to 15 residues. CDR3 DNA sequence: TGTGCCAGTAGTATAGTAGGGACGGCGAACACTGAAGCTTTCTTT. Residues: CASSIVGTANTEAFF.

This CDR3 reads CASSLDRSSYNEQFF. CDR3 coding DNA: TGTGCCAGCAGCTTAGACCGGAGCTCCTACAATGAGCAGTTCTTC. The chain joins TRBV7-2 to TRBJ2-1; D remains ambiguous. CDR3 length equals 15 residues. The germline V and J ends were trimmed by 1 base and 0 bases, with 7 bases remaining between them. Germline V CDR1 and CDR2: SGHTA, FQGNSA.

This rearrangement joins TRBV9 to TRBJ1-4, with unresolved D. Germline V CDR1 and CDR2: SGDLS, YYNGEE. The CDR3 extends over 14 amino acids. V gave up 4 bases and J gave up 0 bases, with 7 bases separating them. The CDR3 protein is CASSRTATNEKLFF. DNA for the CDR3: TGTGCCAGCAGCAGGACGGCAACTAATGAAAAACTGTTTTTT.

The chain employs TRBV7-9 and TRBJ1-5; D gene ambiguous. Deletions cut 5 bases from V and 8 bases from J, with 16 bases between. The germline V gene has CDR1 SEHNR and CDR2 FQNEAQ (reference sequence). The CDR3 totals 14 residues. In DNA, the CDR3 is TGTGCCAGCAGCGGCGGGCATAAGGAGGAGCCCCAGCATTTT. Amino acids: CASSGGHKEEPQHF. The full variable domain, in which reference TRBV7-9 and TRBJ1-5 provide the parts outside the CDR3, is DTGVSQNPRHKITKRGQNVTFRCDPISEHNRLYWYRQTLGQGPEFLTYFQNEAQLEKSRLLSDRFSAERPKGSFSTLEIQRTEQGDSAMYLCASSGGHKEEPQHFGDGTRLSIL.

The chain has TRBV21-1 and TRBJ1-5. TRBV21-1 is termed a pseudogene. The CDR3 is made up of 16 amino acids. In DNA, the CDR3 is TGTGCCAGCAGCAATGAGGGACTAGCGGACAATCAGCCCCAGCATTTT. Protein sequence: CASSNEGLADNQPQHF.

The chain uses TRBV4-1 and TRBJ1-2; D may be TRBD1 (5 bases). The V gene's germline CDR1 is MGHRA and CDR2 YSYEKL. V dropped 4 bases and J dropped 8 bases, with 14 bases sitting between them. The CDR3 spans 13 residues. CDR3 loop: CASSPYGAVGYTF. The CDR3 coding sequence is TGCGCCAGCAGCCCCTACGGGGCGGTCGGCTACACCTTC.

This chain connects TRBV7-2 to TRBJ1-5; a possible D gene is TRBD1 (5 bases). This CDR3 contains 13 residues. Germline CDR1 and CDR2: SGHTA and FQGNSA. Trimming removed 7 bases at V and 5 bases at J, with 12 bases between. The CDR3 loop is CASTLGTHQPQHF. The DNA of the CDR3 is TGTGCCAGCACCCTAGGGACTCATCAGCCCCAGCATTTT.

This chain links TRBV14 with TRBJ2-1, with 8 bases matching TRBD2. This CDR3 has 15 amino acids. Germline-derived CDR1 and CDR2 are SGHDN and FVKESK. Losses at the gene ends were 4 bases for V and 7 bases for J; bases not matched to a gene: 9. In DNA form, the CDR3 reads TGTGCCAGCAGCCCCAATGCGGGGGGCCCGAATGAGCAGTTCTTC. Translation gives CASSPNAGGPNEQFF.

The rearrangement links TRBV28 to TRBJ1-2; D is undetermined. V was pared by 8 bases and J by 8 bases, with 15 bases between. The CDR3 consists of 12 residues. Per germline, CDR1 MDHEN and CDR2 SYDVKM. CDR3 sequence reads: CASGLLTGGYTF. The CDR3 DNA follows: TGTGCCAGCGGTCTCCTGACGGGCGGCTACACCTTC.

This chain connects TRBV19 to TRBJ2-1, with 9 bases that match TRBD2. In germline, CDR1 is LNHDA, CDR2 SQIVND (reference sequence). Germline trimming cut 9 bases from V and 9 bases from J; bases unmatched to any gene: 15. This CDR3 comprises 15 residues. The CDR3 is CASLGVGGRASEQFF. Here the CDR3 DNA reads TGTGCCAGCCTCGGCGTGGGCGGGAGGGCGAGTGAGCAGTTCTTC.

The gene calls are TRBV7-6 and TRBJ1-2; no definite D call. Trimming pared 2 bases from V and 14 bases from J, leaving 9 bases between. The CDR3 has 10 amino acids. Germline V CDR1 and CDR2: SGHVS, FNYEAQ. CDR3 sequence: CASSLKVRTF. In DNA form, the CDR3 reads TGTGCCAGCAGCTTAAAGGTACGGACCTTC.

V and J are TRBV28 and TRBJ1-2; D uncertain. The V end lost 6 bases, the J end lost 5 bases, and 16 bases lay between the germline ends. Germline CDR1 MDHEN, CDR2 SYDVKM. There are 14 residues in the CDR3. CDR3 DNA sequence: TGTGCCAGCAGCGAGGCAGTCAGAACTTATGGCTACACCTTC. Residues: CASSEAVRTYGYTF.

This chain uses TRBV4-1 with TRBJ1-4; a possible D gene is TRBD1 (6 bases). Trimming took off 5 bases at V and 7 bases at J, with 17 bases between the two ends. The CDR3 totals 15 residues. CDR1 MGHRA and CDR2 YSYEKL come from the germline V gene. CDR3 protein: CASSYPGGAGEKLFF. The CDR3 nucleotides are TGCGCCAGCAGCTACCCCGGGGGGGCGGGTGAAAAACTGTTTTTT.

CDR3 protein: CASSQGRDGSYEQYF. Here the CDR3 DNA reads TGCGCCAGCAGCCAAGGACGGGACGGCTCCTACGAGCAGTACTTC. The V gene is TRBV4-3, the J gene TRBJ2-7; D is tentatively TRBD1 or TRBD2 (5 bases each). Per the germline V gene, CDR1 is LGHNA and CDR2 is YSLEER. The CDR3 length is 15 residues. V lost 1 base to trimming and J lost 0 bases, with 10 bases between them.

This clone has a single count. This chain joins TRBV2 and TRBJ1-5; the D gene is possibly TRBD1 (6 bases). The V end lost 4 bases, the J end lost 7 bases, and 14 bases lay between the germline ends. The CDR3 is 14 amino acids. Germline V gives CDR1 SNHLY, CDR2 FYNNEI. The CDR3 bases are TGTGCCAGCAGTGGGGCGGGACAAAGGCAGCCCCAGCATTTT. This translates into CASSGAGQRQPQHF. Combining the CDR3 with reference TRBV2 and TRBJ1-5 gives the whole variable domain EPEVTQTPSHQVTQMGQEVILRCVPISNHLYFYWYRQILGQKVEFLVSFYNNEISEKSEIFDDQFSVERPDGSNFTLKIRSTKLEDSAMYFCASSGAGQRQPQHFGDGTRLSIL.

The chain carries TRBV25-1 and TRBJ2-2; TRBD2 might be the D (6 bases). The CDR3 contains 15 residues. V was cut by 1 base and J by 2 bases, with 8 bases left in between. CDR1 is MGHDK and CDR2 is SYGVNS in the germline V gene. Here the CDR3 DNA reads TGTGCCAGCAGTGAATTGGAGGGAAACACCGGGGAGCTGTTTTTT. It translates to CASSELEGNTGELFF.

V gene TRBV28 combines with J gene TRBJ1-6, with D hard to call. Trimming cost V 3 bases and J 8 bases, with 5 bases left between them. The germline gives CDR1 MDHEN, CDR2 SYDVKM. The CDR3 covers 12 residues. The DNA of the CDR3 is TGTGCCAGCAGTTTCCTTCATTCACCCCTCCACTTT. This codes for CASSFLHSPLHF.

This clone was counted only a few times. The chain has TRBV27 and TRBJ2-7; 11 positions match TRBD2. Per the germline V gene, CDR1 is MNHEY and CDR2 is SMNVEV (reference sequence). The junction had 2 bases not matched to a gene; V was cut back by 4 bases and J by 3 bases. This CDR3 has 14 residues. This CDR3 is CASSSGTSGYEQYF. Here the CDR3 DNA reads TGTGCCAGCAGTTCCGGGACTAGCGGCTACGAGCAGTACTTC.

This sequence joins TRBV19 and TRBJ2-3; D is unclear. The CDR3 consists of 16 residues. V dropped 5 bases and J dropped 2 bases, with 17 bases sitting between them. Germline V CDR1 and CDR2: LNHDA, SQIVND (reference sequence). The CDR3 sequence: CASSPPPDGFTDTQYF. CDR3 sequence (DNA): TGTGCCAGTAGTCCTCCTCCCGACGGATTCACAGATACGCAGTATTTT.

The V and J genes are TRBV6-1 and TRBJ1-2, with D possibly being TRBD1 (5 bases). V was cut by 3 bases and J by 4 bases, with 15 bases left in between. CDR3 length: 15 residues. Germline assignment: CDR1 MNHNS and CDR2 SASEGT. Here the CDR3 DNA reads TGTGCCAGCAGTGAGGATGGGGCGCGGCCCTATGGCTACACCTTC. It codes for CASSEDGARPYGYTF.

The rearrangement uses TRBV28 and TRBJ1-5; a possible D gene is TRBD1 (6 bases). Germline assignment: CDR1 MDHEN and CDR2 SYDVKM. The CDR3 contains 16 residues. The V gene lost 5 bases and the J gene lost 6 bases, with 20 bases spanning the gap. In DNA, the CDR3 is TGTGCCAGCAGTCCAAACGCCAGGGGTGTGGGTCAGCCCCAGCATTTT. It translates to CASSPNARGVGQPQHF.

V gene TRBV7-3 combines with J gene TRBJ1-1; perhaps TRBD1 as D (6 bases). Trimming took off 4 bases at V and 6 bases at J, with 15 bases between the two ends. Germline V gene lookup returns CDR1 SGHTA and CDR2 FQGTGA. The CDR3 has 14 residues. The DNA of the CDR3 is TGTGCCAGCAGCTCTACAGGGTGGAGGGCTGAAGCTTTCTTT. Protein: CASSSTGWRAEAFF.

The chain recombines TRBV6-6 with TRBJ1-2; 8 positions match TRBD1. From germline, CDR1 is MNHNY and CDR2 SVGAGI (reference sequence). Trimming at V came to 5 bases and at J to 2 bases, leaving 4 bases not matched to a gene. The CDR3 has 14 amino acids. CDR3 bases: TGTGCCAGCAGTCAGGGACAGGTCAACTATGGCTACACCTTC. Its translation is CASSQGQVNYGYTF.

The V and J genes are TRBV10-3 and TRBJ2-6; 10 positions agree with TRBD2. This CDR3 contains 19 residues. CDR1 and CDR2 from the germline V gene are ENHRY and SYGVKD. J gave up 0 bases and V 6 bases, and 11 bases lay outside the gene matches. This CDR3 reads CAIRVSSGGTSSGANVLTF. CDR3 sequence (DNA): TGTGCCATCAGGGTGTCTAGCGGGGGAACCTCCTCTGGGGCCAACGTCCTGACTTTC.